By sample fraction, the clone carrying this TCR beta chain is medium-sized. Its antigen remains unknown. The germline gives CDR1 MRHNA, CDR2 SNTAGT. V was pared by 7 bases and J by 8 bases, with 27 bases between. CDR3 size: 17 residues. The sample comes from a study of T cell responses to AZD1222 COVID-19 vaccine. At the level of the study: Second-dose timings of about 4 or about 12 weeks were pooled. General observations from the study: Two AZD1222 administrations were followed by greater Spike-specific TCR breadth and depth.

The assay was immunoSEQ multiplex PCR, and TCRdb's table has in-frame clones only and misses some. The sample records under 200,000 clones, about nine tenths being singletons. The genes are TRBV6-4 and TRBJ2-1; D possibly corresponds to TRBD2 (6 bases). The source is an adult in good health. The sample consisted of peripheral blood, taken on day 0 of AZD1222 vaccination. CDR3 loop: CASKPTAGAIRGHEQFF. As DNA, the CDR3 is TGTGCCAGCAAGCCTACAGCGGGCGCAATCCGAGGGCATGAGCAGTTCTTC.